What follows are 27 T cell receptor beta chains derived from one specimen sequenced in a study of cytomegalovirus exposure and HLA in healthy donors. The PCR employed 60 Vbeta primers together with 13 Jbeta primers. The table came from immunoSEQ multiplex PCR; TCRdb's copy has only in-frame clones and leaves some out. The sample comprises 150,000 to 200,000 clones, around 82% of which are singletons, and 0.26% rests with the top ten. Sequenced material: PBMCs. Every receptor here comes from a boy younger than 18 in good health and CMV-seronegative.

This clone was seen just once. The chain has TRBV5-1 and TRBJ1-2; 7 nucleotides agree with TRBD1. In germline, CDR1 is SGHRS, CDR2 YFSETQ. With 3 bases clipped from V and 7 bases from J, the junction kept 15 bases outside the gene matches. This CDR3 contains 16 residues. In nucleotides, the CDR3 is TGCGCCAGCAGCTCGTATTCCCCCGGGACAGCTAGTGGCTACACCTTC. Its translation is CASSSYSPGTASGYTF.

The gene calls are TRBV27 and TRBJ1-5; 8 bases agree with TRBD1. The J segment lost 7 bases and the V segment lost 6 bases, leaving 5 bases of the junction unmatched. CDR1 and CDR2 (germline): MNHEY, SMNVEV (reference sequence). The CDR3 runs 13 residues. The CDR3 here is CASRQQGGQPQHF. CDR3 DNA sequence: TGTGCCAGCAGACAACAGGGGGGACAGCCCCAGCATTTT.

The genes are TRBV30 and TRBJ2-6; TRBD1 matches 7 bases. Germline loops: CDR1 GTSNPN, CDR2 SVGIG (reference sequence). V shed 5 bases, J shed 2 bases, and the junction held 27 bases outside the gene matches. This CDR3 spans 22 amino acids. Here the CDR3 DNA reads TGTGCCTGGGAGGGGGCAACTCCGGGGAAGAGCAAGACGGGGCCTGGGGCCAACGTCCTGACTTTC. Its protein is CAWEGATPGKSKTGPGANVLTF.

The chain has TRBV4-1 and TRBJ2-7; a possible D gene is TRBD1 (6 bases). The germline V gene encodes CDR1 MGHRA and CDR2 YSYEKL. Trimming stripped 1 base from V and 0 bases from J, with 10 bases between. CDR3 size: 15 residues. The CDR3: CASSQVPGVSYEQYF. The CDR3 DNA reads TGCGCCAGCAGCCAAGTCCCAGGGGTCTCCTACGAGCAGTACTTC.

The rearrangement links TRBV29-1 to TRBJ2-1; TRBD2 matches at 9 bases. From germline, CDR1 is SQVTM and CDR2 ANQGSEA. The junction had 9 bases not matched to a gene; V was cut back by 6 bases and J by 3 bases. The CDR3 has 15 amino acids. CDR3 DNA: TGCAGCGTCTCTTACTTACTAGCGGGCTACAATGAGCAGTTCTTC. Translation gives CSVSYLLAGYNEQFF.

The chain uses TRBV28 and TRBJ1-5, with D perhaps matching TRBD1 (5 bases). The CDR3 totals 15 residues. The V gene lost 6 bases and the J gene lost 5 bases, with 17 bases spanning the gap. Germline V CDR1 and CDR2: MDHEN, SYDVKM. The CDR3 nucleotides read TGTGCCAGCAGCACGGGGGTTGGGATGGATCAGCCCCAGCATTTT. Its protein product is CASSTGVGMDQPQHF.

The chain carries TRBV11-2 and TRBJ2-7; 7 bases agree with TRBD1. The CDR3 runs 14 residues. Germline V CDR1 and CDR2: SGHAT, FQNNGV. Losses at the gene ends were 1 base for V and 7 bases for J; bases not matched to a gene: 7. CDR3 sequence reads: CASSLGTGGREQYF. In DNA, the CDR3 is TGTGCCAGCAGCTTAGGGACAGGTGGAAGGGAGCAGTACTTC.

The chain recombines TRBV30 with TRBJ2-7, with TRBD1 as a possible D gene (6 bases). The CDR3 length is 15 residues. V shed 3 bases and J shed 3 bases, with 18 bases lying between them. Germline V lookup: CDR1 GTSNPN, CDR2 SVGIG (reference sequence). Here the CDR3 DNA reads TGTGCCTGGAGCCTCCCCCAACAGGGCCTCTACGAGCAGTACTTC. This translates into CAWSLPQQGLYEQYF.

The chain recombines TRBV13 with TRBJ1-3, with D maybe TRBD1 (6 bases). This CDR3 has 16 amino acids. V was cut by 1 base and J by 4 bases, with 14 bases left in between. CDR1 and CDR2 (germline): PRHDT, FYEKMQ (reference sequence). In nucleotides, the CDR3 is TGTGCCAGCAGCTTAGAGGGGGTCATGTTCGGAAACACCATATATTTT. It translates to CASSLEGVMFGNTIYF. The complete variable domain, with remaining parts taken from reference TRBV13 and TRBJ1-3, reads AAGVIQSPRHLIKEKRETATLKCYPIPRHDTVYWYQQGPGQDPQFLISFYEKMQSDKGSIPDRFSAQQFSDYHSELNMSSLELGDSALYFCASSLEGVMFGNTIYFGEGSWLTVV.

This clone was observed once. The rearrangement uses TRBV12-5 and TRBJ1-2; D not resolved. The V end lost 6 bases, the J end lost 6 bases, and 17 bases lay between the germline ends. CDR3 length: 14 amino acids. Germline loops: CDR1 LGHNT, CDR2 FRNRAP. In DNA, the CDR3 is TGTGCTAGTGGGCTCGGGAGATATGAAGATGGCTACACCTTC. Its translation is CASGLGRYEDGYTF.

The chain recombines TRBV30 with TRBJ2-2, with D unclear. V lost 2 bases, J lost 4 bases, and 17 bases lay in between. The CDR3 extends over 16 amino acids. Germline values: CDR1 GTSNPN, CDR2 SVGIG (reference sequence). CDR3 loop: CAWSFRAYRGTGELFF. The CDR3 bases are TGTGCCTGGAGTTTCCGAGCCTATCGAGGCACCGGGGAGCTGTTTTTT. The whole variable domain, filled in from reference TRBV30 and TRBJ2-2, reads SQTIHQWPATLVQPVGSPLSLECTVEGTSNPNLYWYRQAAGRGLQLLFYSVGIGQISSEVPQNLSASRPQDRQFILSSKKLLLSDSGFYLCAWSFRAYRGTGELFFGEGSRLTVL.

This chain joins TRBV18 and TRBJ2-7, with D uncertain. This CDR3 region has 12 residues. Germline loops: CDR1 KGHSH, CDR2 LQKENI. Between the trimmed V and J ends, which lost 2 bases and 2 bases, there was a span of 4 bases. The CDR3 DNA sequence: TGTGCCAGCTCACCAACAGCCTACGAGCAGTACTTC. It translates to CASSPTAYEQYF.

The chain employs TRBV5-4 and TRBJ2-3; D perhaps matches TRBD2 (6 bases). Germline loops: CDR1 SGHNT, CDR2 YYREEE (reference sequence). This CDR3 is built from 13 residues. V shed 0 bases and J shed 4 bases, with 6 bases lying between them. The CDR3 sequence: CASSLAGADTQYF. The CDR3 coding sequence is TGTGCCAGCAGCTTGGCGGGGGCAGATACGCAGTATTTT.

The sample holds a few counts of this clone. The chain uses TRBV4-1 and TRBJ1-1; no firm D call. CDR3 length: 15 residues. V was trimmed by 2 bases and J by 5 bases, leaving 15 bases between them. The germline V gene encodes CDR1 MGHRA and CDR2 YSYEKL. Here the CDR3 DNA reads TGCGCCAGCAGCCAAAAACATTTGTCCGGGACTGAAGCTTTCTTT. Residues: CASSQKHLSGTEAFF.

CDR3 residues: CASSLWRDQKLFF. The CDR3 DNA reads TGTGCCAGCAGCCTCTGGAGGGATCAAAAACTGTTTTTT. V and J are TRBV7-2 and TRBJ1-4; D remains ambiguous. CDR1 SGHTA and CDR2 FQGNSA come from the germline V gene. CDR3 size: 13 residues. V lost 5 bases and J 9 bases, leaving 13 bases between the germline ends.

The V gene is TRBV5-1, the J gene TRBJ1-2; D is perhaps TRBD1 (5 bases). Between the trimmed V and J ends, which lost 4 bases and 8 bases, there was a span of 18 bases. Per the germline V gene, CDR1 is SGHRS and CDR2 is YFSETQ. The CDR3 is 14 residues long. This CDR3 is CASSPAWGAEGYTF. In DNA form, the CDR3 reads TGCGCCAGCAGCCCCGCCTGGGGCGCGGAAGGCTACACCTTC.

The rearrangement joins TRBV2 to TRBJ1-4; D perhaps matches TRBD1 (5 bases). The V end lost 6 bases, the J end lost 7 bases, and 21 bases lay between the germline ends. CDR1 SNHLY and CDR2 FYNNEI come from the germline V gene. The CDR3 runs to 16 residues. CDR3 in amino acids: CASRAIVAGPAEKLFF. The DNA for the CDR3 is TGTGCCAGCAGGGCCATCGTGGCAGGGCCCGCTGAAAAACTGTTTTTT.

The chain carries TRBV30 and TRBJ1-3; a possible D gene is TRBD1 (5 bases). V lost 0 bases and J lost 8, with 5 bases in between. Germline-derived CDR1 and CDR2 are GTSNPN and SVGIG (reference sequence). The CDR3 sequence is 11 residues long. The CDR3, as DNA: TGTGCCTGGAGTGTAGGGGACACCATATATTTT. Its translation: CAWSVGDTIYF.

V is TRBV7-9 and J is TRBJ1-5; 7 positions match TRBD1. CDR1 is SEHNR, CDR2 FQNEAQ, per germline (reference sequence). V lost 5 bases, J lost 7 bases, and 8 bases stayed unmatched. This CDR3 has 14 amino acids. CDR3 sequence: CASSQGGEGQPQHF. Here the CDR3 DNA reads TGTGCCAGCAGCCAGGGGGGTGAAGGCCAGCCCCAGCATTTT.

The chain carries TRBV6-5 and TRBJ2-5; 7 bases line up with TRBD1. The end of the DNA aligns better with TRBJ2-7, so the J call may be wrong. The V gene's germline CDR1 is MNHEY and CDR2 SVGAGI. The CDR3 consists of 15 residues. The CDR3: CASSPLDRLGYEQYF. For the CDR3, the DNA is TGTGCCAGCAGCCCTTTGGACAGGTTAGGGTACGAGCAGTACTTC.

This clone was detected only a few times. V usage is TRBV2 and J usage is TRBJ2-7; 8 positions match TRBD2. V lost 4 bases and J lost 6; bases outside the gene matches: 11. The CDR3 contains 15 residues. Per germline, CDR1 SNHLY and CDR2 FYNNEI. The CDR3 sequence is CASSGFSGIIREQYF. In DNA, the CDR3 is TGTGCCAGCAGTGGGTTTAGCGGGATAATCCGCGAGCAGTACTTC.

V and J are TRBV28 and TRBJ1-5; D uncertain. CDR1 MDHEN and CDR2 SYDVKM come from the germline V gene. The germline V and J ends were trimmed by 3 bases and 4 bases, with 13 bases remaining between them. CDR3 length: 15 residues. The DNA of the CDR3 is TGTGCCAGCAGTTTCTCGGGAAGTCGGAATCAGCCCCAGCATTTT. As protein: CASSFSGSRNQPQHF.

The rearrangement joins TRBV2 to TRBJ2-1, with 7 positions matching TRBD1. Looked up from germline, CDR1 is SNHLY and CDR2 is FYNNEI. The CDR3 is made up of 16 amino acids. V lost 8 bases to trimming and J lost 2 bases; unmatched junction nucleotides: 12. The CDR3 is CASRIRTGGPYNEQFF. The CDR3 nucleotides read TGTGCCAGCCGTATCCGGACAGGTGGGCCCTACAATGAGCAGTTCTTC.

This rearrangement joins TRBV11-1 to TRBJ1-3; D remains unclear. V lost 1 base and J 4 bases, leaving 11 bases between the germline ends. CDR1 is SGHAT, CDR2 FQDESV, per germline (reference sequence). The CDR3 sequence is 15 residues long. DNA for the CDR3: TGTGCCAGCAGCTTAGACGGACTCCCCGGAAACACCATATATTTT. This encodes CASSLDGLPGNTIYF.

This clone appeared a few times. The chain links TRBV11-2 to TRBJ1-1, with D tentatively TRBD1 (6 bases). Trimming stripped 5 bases from V and 7 bases from J, with 11 bases between. The CDR3 is 12 residues long. Germline CDR1 and CDR2: SGHAT and FQNNGV. CDR3 DNA: TGTGCCAGCAGCCCCAGGGGTGGTGAAGCTTTCTTT. Translating it yields CASSPRGGEAFF.

The rearrangement uses TRBV5-1 and TRBJ2-7; tentative D call: TRBD1 (5 bases). V was clipped by 0 bases and J by 3 bases, with 16 bases between them. The CDR3 has 16 amino acids. Germline-derived CDR1 and CDR2 are SGHRS and YFSETQ. CDR3 coding DNA: TGCGCCAGCAGCTTGGGGACATCGATGGTAGTCTACGAGCAGTACTTC. It specifies CASSLGTSMVVYEQYF.

The chain carries TRBV28 and TRBJ2-3, with 8 bases that match TRBD1. The CDR3 length is 16 residues. Losses at the gene ends were 4 bases for V and 6 bases for J; bases not matched to a gene: 12. Germline V lookup: CDR1 MDHEN, CDR2 SYDVKM. CDR3 coding DNA: TGTGCCAGCAGTTCGGACGGACAGGGAGGAAGGGATACGCAGTATTTT. Protein: CASSSDGQGGRDTQYF.